These 21 T cell receptor beta chains share one sample of origin, sequenced in a study of blood T cell repertoires in COVID-19. The repertoire was sequenced with immunoSEQ multiplex PCR; TCRdb's copy has only in-frame clones and lacks some. The sample has roughly 130,000 clones, 60% to 85% seen once; the top ten hold about 15%. Sequencing input: peripheral blood. The receptors shown here come from a man in his forties or fifties with acute or convalescent COVID-19.

The chain carries TRBV9 and TRBJ1-1; D is perhaps TRBD1 (5 bases). Germline V gene lookup returns CDR1 SGDLS and CDR2 YYNGEE. Trimming took 2 bases from V and 3 from J, leaving 14 bases between them. This CDR3 contains 15 residues. For the CDR3, the DNA is TGTGCCAGCAGCGTGAGCGGGACGGGCTACACTGAAGCTTTCTTT. Translating it yields CASSVSGTGYTEAFF.

The chain links TRBV28 to TRBJ1-4, with TRBD1 as a possible D gene (5 bases). Germline V gene sequence: CDR1 MDHEN, CDR2 SYDVKM. Trimming pared 6 bases from V and 7 bases from J, leaving 18 bases between. The CDR3 is made up of 15 amino acids. The chain's CDR3 is CASSLGGEGGEKLFF. The CDR3 DNA is TGTGCCAGCAGCCTCGGGGGGGAGGGAGGTGAAAAACTGTTTTTT.

This chain joins TRBV5-1 and TRBJ2-3; TRBD2 aligns across 12 bases. The CDR3 is made up of 16 amino acids. V lost 0 bases to trimming and J lost 2 bases; unmatched junction nucleotides: 1. The germline V gene has CDR1 SGHRS and CDR2 YFSETQ. This CDR3 is CASSLGLAGATDTQYF. CDR3 nucleotide sequence: TGCGCCAGCAGCTTGGGACTAGCGGGGGCCACAGATACGCAGTATTTT.

The chain has TRBV7-8 and TRBJ2-2; no reliable D call. Trimming left V 7 bases short and J 3 bases short, with 9 bases between. The CDR3 totals 13 residues. Germline V lookup: CDR1 SGHVS, CDR2 FQNEAQ. The CDR3 is CASTKRDTGELFF. CDR3 in DNA: TGTGCCAGCACCAAACGGGACACCGGGGAGCTGTTTTTT.

The chain uses TRBV12-3 or TRBV12-4 and TRBJ1-2, with D tentatively TRBD1 (6 bases). There are 13 residues in the CDR3. The V end lost 6 bases, the J end lost 4 bases, and 12 bases lay between the germline ends. The CDR3 region is CASSPTGTYGYTF. Written as DNA, the CDR3 is TGTGCCAGCAGCCCAACAGGGACCTATGGCTACACCTTC.

The chain carries TRBV3-1 (or the pseudogene TRBV3-2) and TRBJ1-5, with D possibly being TRBD1 (5 bases). Trimming stripped 1 base from V and 2 bases from J, with 9 bases between. The germline V gene has CDR1 LGHDT and CDR2 YNNKEL (reference sequence). This CDR3 has 15 residues. The CDR3 DNA reads as TGTGCCAGCAGCCAAGGAACAGGTCGCAATCAGCCCCAGCATTTT. Protein sequence: CASSQGTGRNQPQHF.

This chain connects TRBV19 to TRBJ2-6; TRBD2 is a possible D gene (7 bases). CDR3 length: 15 amino acids. V was cut by 4 bases and J by 2 bases, with 9 bases left in between. Germline CDR1 reads LNHDA; CDR2 reads SQIVND (reference sequence). Here the CDR3 reads CASSRGGAGANVLTF. As DNA, the CDR3 is TGTGCCAGTAGTAGGGGGGGCGCTGGGGCCAACGTCCTGACTTTC. Drawing the rest from reference TRBV19 and TRBJ2-6, the complete variable domain is DGGITQSPKYLFRKEGQNVTLSCEQNLNHDAMYWYRQDPGQGLRLIYYSQIVNDFQKGDIAEGYSVSREKKESFPLTVTSAQKNPTAFYLCASSRGGAGANVLTFGAGSRLTVL.

This clone occurred a few times. This sequence joins TRBV29-1 and TRBJ1-5, with D maybe TRBD1 (5 bases). Germline V gives CDR1 SQVTM, CDR2 ANQGSEA. Between the trimmed V and J ends, which lost 4 bases and 4 bases, there was a span of 8 bases. The CDR3 loop spans 12 amino acids. CDR3 coding DNA: TGCAGCGTTGGTGACAGTAATCAGCCCCAGCATTTT. Translated: CSVGDSNQPQHF.

This chain uses TRBV30 with TRBJ1-1, with 7 bases identical to TRBD1. Germline V CDR1 and CDR2: GTSNPN, SVGIG (reference sequence). V was clipped by 0 bases and J by 0 bases; unmatched bases: 7. The CDR3 runs 16 residues. The CDR3 DNA reads as TGTGCCTGGAGTGTAAACAGGGGCGTTTTGAACACTGAAGCTTTCTTT. This sequence encodes CAWSVNRGVLNTEAFF.

This sequence joins TRBV4-1 and TRBJ2-1; 9 bases align to TRBD2. J lost 6 bases, V lost 0 bases, and 9 bases had no gene match. CDR3 length: 17 residues. The germline V gene encodes CDR1 MGHRA and CDR2 YSYEKL. This chain's CDR3 is CASSQDLAGGPSNEQFF. For the CDR3, the DNA is TGCGCCAGCAGCCAAGACTTGGCGGGGGGGCCGAGCAATGAGCAGTTCTTC.

The chain combines TRBV29-1 with TRBJ2-2, with D hard to call. V lost 7 bases and J lost 1, with 7 bases in between. The germline CDR1 and CDR2 sequences are SQVTM and ANQGSEA. The CDR3 is 12 residues long. The CDR3 region has the DNA TGCAGCGCGACGGTGAACACCGGGGAGCTGTTTTTT. It specifies CSATVNTGELFF.

The chain's CDR3 is CASLFRLAGDTQYF. As DNA, the CDR3 is TGTGCCAGCCTGTTTCGGCTAGCGGGAGATACGCAGTATTTT. This rearrangement joins TRBV2 to TRBJ2-3; 8 nucleotides line up with TRBD2. Germline CDR1 reads SNHLY; CDR2 reads FYNNEI. V shed 8 bases, J shed 5 bases, and the junction held 9 bases outside the gene matches. CDR3 length equals 14 residues.

The chain joins TRBV5-5 to TRBJ1-2; D may be TRBD1 (5 bases). Germline lookup yields CDR1 SGHKS and CDR2 YYEKEE (reference sequence). The CDR3 is 12 amino acids. V lost 0 bases and J lost 8, with 8 bases in between. The CDR3: CASSLEQGGYTF. In nucleotides, the CDR3 is TGTGCCAGCAGCTTGGAGCAGGGAGGCTACACCTTC.

The chain carries TRBV28 and TRBJ1-2; 10 nucleotides align to TRBD1. Germline V gene data show CDR1 as MDHEN and CDR2 as SYDVKM. The CDR3 sequence is 15 residues long. Trimming removed 4 bases from V and 5 bases from J; junction bases left unmatched: 7. In DNA form, the CDR3 reads TGTGCCAGCAGTTCGCCGGGACAGGGGATGTATGGCTACACCTTC. This codes for CASSSPGQGMYGYTF.

The gene calls are TRBV24-1 and TRBJ2-3, with D maybe TRBD1 (6 bases). The V gene's germline CDR1 is KGHDR and CDR2 SFDVKD. Trimming left V 3 bases short and J 5 bases short, with 14 bases between. The CDR3 extends over 15 amino acids. The CDR3 sequence is CATSDSRDKIDTQYF. Here the CDR3 DNA reads TGTGCCACCAGTGATAGCCGGGACAAAATAGATACGCAGTATTTT.

The V and J genes are TRBV30 and TRBJ2-2; TRBD1 is a possible D gene (5 bases). The ends were cut back, 4 bases at V and 3 bases at J, with 12 bases in the middle. The CDR3 sequence is 14 residues long. The germline V gene encodes CDR1 GTSNPN and CDR2 SVGIG (reference sequence). The CDR3 nucleotides read TGTGCCTGGAATAAGGGGCTGGACACCGGGGAGCTGTTTTTT. It specifies CAWNKGLDTGELFF.

CDR3 bases: TGCGCCAGCAGCTTGGAGGCAGGTTATCCCTATGGCTACACCTTC. Its protein is CASSLEAGYPYGYTF. The chain recombines TRBV5-1 with TRBJ1-2; D not resolved. CDR3 length: 15 amino acids. Trimming took off 0 bases at V and 4 bases at J, with 13 bases between the two ends. Germline V gene sequence: CDR1 SGHRS, CDR2 YFSETQ.

The chain recombines TRBV10-3 with TRBJ2-7; tentative D call: TRBD2 (6 bases). V gave up 4 bases and J gave up 7 bases, with 11 bases separating them. CDR1 is ENHRY and CDR2 is SYGVKD in the germline V gene. This CDR3 has 12 amino acids. The CDR3 here is CAISGPGGEQYF. CDR3 DNA: TGTGCCATCAGTGGGCCCGGAGGGGAGCAGTACTTC.

V is TRBV5-8 and J is TRBJ1-4; maybe TRBD1 (5 bases). The CDR3 consists of 15 residues. Trimming stripped 2 bases from V and 10 bases from J, with 18 bases between. The germline V gene encodes CDR1 SGHTS and CDR2 YDEGEE. The CDR3 DNA follows: TGTGCCAGCAGCTTATGGGAAGGGGATGCCGTAAAACTGTTTTTT. Amino acids: CASSLWEGDAVKLFF.

The V and J genes are TRBV14 and TRBJ2-1; D is unclear. This CDR3 is 16 amino acids long. Germline assignment: CDR1 SGHDN and CDR2 FVKESK. Trimming took off 1 base at V and 5 bases at J, with 15 bases between the two ends. CDR3 coding DNA: TGTGCCAGCAGCCAAGTCAGCTGGAGAGGAAACAATGAGCAGTTCTTC. Encoded protein: CASSQVSWRGNNEQFF.

The J gene is TRBJ2-5, the V gene TRBV24-1; 7 nucleotides line up with TRBD1. CDR1 is KGHDR and CDR2 is SFDVKD in the germline V gene. The CDR3 loop spans 15 amino acids. With V trimmed by 4 bases and J by 4 bases, 8 bases remained unmatched. CDR3 residues: CATSETTGAGETQYF. As DNA, the CDR3 is TGTGCCACCAGTGAGACTACAGGGGCAGGAGAGACCCAGTACTTC.